These 7 T cell receptor beta chains were sequenced from one sample in a study of control samples from healthy donors and cancer patients. This table comes from immunoSEQ multiplex PCR, and its TCRdb copy is limited to in-frame clones, with some not included. In the table there are 150,000 to 200,000 clones, roughly 91% of which are singletons. The sample taken for sequencing was blood. Receptor source: a woman in her twenties or thirties in good health.

This chain connects TRBV21-1 to TRBJ1-4. TRBV21-1 is listed as a pseudogene. This CDR3 is built from 13 residues. The CDR3 DNA sequence: TGTGCCAGCAGCATTCGGCGAAATGAAAAACTGTTTTTT. Protein product: CASSIRRNEKLFF.

This rearrangement joins TRBV12-3 or TRBV12-4 to TRBJ1-1; D gene uncertain. The CDR3 is made up of 13 amino acids. V lost 2 bases, J lost 1 base, and 5 bases lay in between. CDR3 in amino acids: CASSLSGNTEAFF. For the CDR3, the DNA is TGTGCCAGCAGTTTATCAGGGAACACTGAAGCTTTCTTT.

With regard to this clone: An end of the junction does not agree with germline; a read error may underlie this. The chain combines TRBV6-4 with TRBJ1-1, with D perhaps matching TRBD1 (5 bases). The CDR3 is 13 amino acids. CDR1 is MRHNA and CDR2 is SNTAGT in the germline V gene. For the CDR3, the DNA is TGTGCCGGCAGTGACTGGGGGGGCACTGAAGCTTTCTTT. Translating gives CAGSDWGGTEAFF.

The J gene is TRBJ2-1, the V gene TRBV19, with D possibly being TRBD1 (6 bases). Germline assignment: CDR1 LNHDA and CDR2 SQIVND (reference sequence). The CDR3 length is 11 residues. V lost 4 bases, J lost 14 bases, and 12 bases lay in between. The chain's CDR3 is CASSRGHQKFF. In nucleotides, the CDR3 is TGTGCCAGTAGTAGGGGGCACCAAAAGTTCTTC.

J is TRBJ1-5 and V is TRBV7-6; a possible D gene is TRBD1 (5 bases). Trimming removed 1 base at V and 3 bases at J, with 10 bases between. The CDR3 totals 15 residues. The germline gives CDR1 SGHVS, CDR2 FNYEAQ. The CDR3 DNA sequence: TGTGCCAGCAGCTTAGGTTCAGGGTCCAATCAGCCCCAGCATTTT. Amino acids: CASSLGSGSNQPQHF.

The rearrangement uses TRBV7-9 and TRBJ1-1; no clear D. The V end lost 4 bases, the J end lost 1 base, and 4 bases lay between the germline ends. There are 12 residues in the CDR3. In germline, CDR1 is SEHNR, CDR2 FQNEAQ (reference sequence). CDR3 nucleotides: TGTGCCAGCAGCTCCGAGAACACTGAAGCTTTCTTT. This encodes CASSSENTEAFF.

This clone has only one observation. The chain is built from TRBV2 and TRBJ1-4; D not resolved. In germline, CDR1 is SNHLY, CDR2 FYNNEI. The CDR3 loop spans 13 amino acids. Trimming stripped 6 bases from V and 7 bases from J, with 12 bases between. CDR3 loop: CASRREFGEKLFF. In nucleotides, the CDR3 is TGTGCCAGCAGGAGGGAATTTGGTGAAAAACTGTTTTTT.